These 32 T cell receptor beta chains originate from one sample sequenced in a study of OX40 agonist ivuxolimab in advanced cancers. Sequencing used immunoSEQ multiplex PCR; TCRdb keeps in-frame clones, though not all of them. The sample includes about 67,000 clones, roughly 85% of them seen just once. The sequencing used CD4+ or CD8+ T cells sorted from blood, collected in a trial of the OX40 agonist ivuxolimab. The receptors originated from an adult with an advanced solid tumor such as melanoma, head and neck, liver or kidney cancer.

The chain couples TRBV19 to TRBJ2-5, with 10 bases aligning to TRBD2. Per germline, CDR1 LNHDA and CDR2 SQIVND (reference sequence). The CDR3 has 16 amino acids. V shed 3 bases and J 2 bases; nucleotides not matched to a gene: 6. This chain's CDR3 is CASSIQSGGVQETQYF. In DNA form, the CDR3 reads TGTGCCAGTAGTATCCAAAGCGGGGGGGTTCAAGAGACCCAGTACTTC.

The chain combines TRBV6-1 with TRBJ1-6; D not resolved. Trimming removed 6 bases from V and 9 bases from J, with 12 bases in between. This CDR3 region has 13 residues. CDR1 MNHNS and CDR2 SASEGT come from the germline V gene. The CDR3, as DNA: TGTGCCAGCAGGGCGCAACGCGGTTCACCCCTCCACTTT. Translating gives CASRAQRGSPLHF.

The chain uses TRBV30 and TRBJ2-1; 11 bases fit TRBD2. The CDR3 is 14 amino acids. Germline values: CDR1 GTSNPN, CDR2 SVGIG (reference sequence). V lost 0 bases, J lost 9 bases, and 4 bases stayed unmatched. The CDR3: CAWSVGLAVVEQFF. The CDR3 nucleotides are TGTGCCTGGAGTGTGGGACTAGCGGTTGTTGAGCAGTTCTTC.

Judged by abundance, this clone is medium-sized. This chain links TRBV5-6 with TRBJ1-6; D is undetermined. Trimming took 0 bases from V and 7 from J, leaving 5 bases between them. This CDR3 spans 13 amino acids. The germline CDR1 and CDR2 sequences are SGHDT and YYEEEE. CDR3 sequence: CASSLDQNSPLHF. Here the CDR3 DNA reads TGTGCCAGCAGCTTGGATCAGAATTCACCCCTCCACTTT.

The chain carries TRBV6-1 and TRBJ2-1; 10 positions match TRBD2. The length of the CDR3 is 15 residues. Germline trimming cut 2 bases from V and 8 bases from J; bases unmatched to any gene: 6. Germline V lookup: CDR1 MNHNS, CDR2 SASEGT. The chain's CDR3 is CASSESGTSADEQFF. In DNA form, the CDR3 reads TGTGCCAGCAGTGAATCCGGGACTAGCGCCGATGAGCAGTTCTTC.

The count of this clone is one. The gene calls are TRBV10-2 and TRBJ1-1; possibly TRBD1 for D (6 bases). Germline V gene sequence: CDR1 WSHSY, CDR2 SAAADI. V lost 4 bases and J 5 bases, leaving 11 bases between the germline ends. CDR3 length: 13 amino acids. The CDR3 sequence is CASSAQGRTEAFF. DNA for the CDR3: TGCGCCAGCAGTGCACAGGGAAGGACTGAAGCTTTCTTT.

The CDR3 nucleotides read TGTGCCAGCACCTCAGGCAGTGGTACGTGGACTAGCGGGAGGAATGAGCAGTTCTTC. It encodes CASTSGSGTWTSGRNEQFF. This rearrangement joins TRBV28 to TRBJ2-1; TRBD2 agrees at 14 bases. J lost 7 bases, V lost 7 bases, and 18 bases had no gene match. The CDR3 sequence is 19 residues long. Germline V gives CDR1 MDHEN, CDR2 SYDVKM.

V is TRBV18 and J is TRBJ2-3, with 11 bases fitting TRBD2. V lost 0 bases and J lost 1; bases outside the gene matches: 0. The V gene's germline CDR1 is KGHSH and CDR2 LQKENI. The CDR3 sequence is 16 residues long. The CDR3 loop reads CASSPPGLAGTDTQYF. The DNA for the CDR3 is TGTGCCAGCTCACCACCGGGACTAGCGGGCACAGATACGCAGTATTTT.

V is TRBV5-4 and J is TRBJ2-5; D may be TRBD1 (5 bases). The ends were cut back, 0 bases at V and 4 bases at J, with 7 bases in the middle. CDR1 SGHNT and CDR2 YYREEE come from the germline V gene (reference sequence). The CDR3 contains 13 residues. CDR3 loop: CASSLGQGETQYF. The CDR3, as DNA: TGTGCCAGCAGCTTGGGTCAGGGAGAGACCCAGTACTTC.

The DNA of the CDR3 is TGTGCCAGCAGCCTGGTCCTCGGGGAGACCCAGTACTTC. Translated, it gives CASSLVLGETQYF. The chain recombines TRBV5-5 with TRBJ2-5; unclear D gene. The CDR3 has 13 residues. Germline CDR1 is SGHKS and CDR2 is YYEKEE (reference sequence). V was clipped by 4 bases and J by 5 bases, with 12 bases between them.

The rearrangement joins TRBV28 to TRBJ2-5; D gene unclear. The CDR3 is 15 amino acids. Germline values: CDR1 MDHEN, CDR2 SYDVKM. V lost 6 bases and J lost 5, with 19 bases in between. CDR3 residues: CASSPTSPNRETQYF. The CDR3 DNA reads TGTGCCAGCAGCCCAACGAGCCCGAATCGCGAGACCCAGTACTTC. Variable domain in full (rest from reference TRBV28 and TRBJ2-5): DVKVTQSSRYLVKRTGEKVFLECVQDMDHENMFWYRQDPGLGLRLIYFSYDVKMKEKGDIPEGYSVSREKKERFSLILESASTNQTSMYLCASSPTSPNRETQYFGPGTRLLVL.

A few counts support this clone. The chain combines TRBV2 with TRBJ1-2; no clear D gene. Trimming removed 7 bases at V and 2 bases at J, with 5 bases between. Germline CDR1 reads SNHLY; CDR2 reads FYNNEI. The CDR3 length is 11 residues. Written as DNA, the CDR3 is TGTGCCAGCAAACAGAACTATGGCTACACCTTC. Its translation: CASKQNYGYTF.

This clone has a single count. This rearrangement joins TRBV30 to TRBJ2-2; D gene ambiguous. Trimming removed 3 bases from V and 5 bases from J, with 4 bases in between. The CDR3 consists of 11 residues. Per the germline V gene, CDR1 is GTSNPN and CDR2 is SVGIG (reference sequence). The CDR3 reads CAWSGTGELFF. In DNA form, the CDR3 reads TGTGCCTGGAGCGGGACCGGGGAGCTGTTTTTT.

A remark on this clone: The junction departs from the called germline gene at one end, perhaps through a read error. The J gene is TRBJ2-3, the V gene TRBV7-7; D not resolved. This CDR3 has 13 residues. Germline assignment: CDR1 SSHAT and CDR2 FNYEAQ (reference sequence). CDR3 protein: CASSATFTDTQYF. The CDR3 DNA sequence: TGTGCTAGCAGCGCGACGTTCACAGATACGCAGTATTTT.

The chain is built from TRBV2 and TRBJ1-5; TRBD1 might be the D (5 bases). The length of the CDR3 is 13 residues. V dropped 6 bases and J dropped 2 bases, with 8 bases sitting between them. In germline, CDR1 is SNHLY, CDR2 FYNNEI. CDR3 in amino acids: CASSRGGNQPQHF. CDR3 nucleotides: TGTGCCAGCAGCAGAGGGGGCAATCAGCCCCAGCATTTT.

The chain uses TRBV10-3 and TRBJ1-1; D is possibly TRBD1 (5 bases). Trimming took off 6 bases at V and 0 bases at J, with 17 bases between the two ends. Germline V gene sequence: CDR1 ENHRY, CDR2 SYGVKD. This CDR3 is 16 amino acids long. CDR3 sequence reads: CAISPILGPLNTEAFF. For the CDR3, the DNA is TGTGCCATCAGCCCAATCCTGGGACCGTTGAACACTGAAGCTTTCTTT.

The chain has TRBV6-1 and TRBJ2-5; D is ambiguous. Germline loops: CDR1 MNHNS, CDR2 SASEGT. V lost 2 bases and J lost 5, with 6 bases in between. The CDR3 spans 12 residues. The CDR3 DNA follows: TGTGCCAGCAGTGAAACTGTTGAGACCCAGTACTTC. Its translation: CASSETVETQYF.

This clone was counted a single time. The V call is TRBV11-2, the J call TRBJ2-1; 8 positions agree with TRBD2. The CDR3 length is 13 residues. Germline trimming cut 7 bases from V and 4 bases from J; bases unmatched to any gene: 3. In germline, CDR1 is SGHAT, CDR2 FQNNGV. The CDR3 here is CASTSGSYNEQFF. The CDR3 DNA reads TGTGCCAGCACCAGCGGGAGTTACAATGAGCAGTTCTTC.

This clone appeared a single time. The chain joins TRBV15 to TRBJ1-1; D is uncertain. This CDR3 region has 16 residues. CDR1 and CDR2 from the germline V gene are LNHNV and YYDKDF (reference sequence). The V end lost 0 bases, the J end lost 4 bases, and 15 bases lay between the germline ends. The CDR3 here is CATSRDVSSYGTEAFF. The DNA of the CDR3 is TGTGCCACCAGCAGAGATGTTTCTAGTTATGGCACTGAAGCTTTCTTT. Looking up the rest from reference TRBV15 and TRBJ1-1 gives the full variable domain: DAMVIQNPRYQVTQFGKPVTLSCSQTLNHNVMYWYQQKSSQAPKLLFHYYDKDFNNEADTPDNFQSRRPNTSFCFLDIRSPGLGDTAMYLCATSRDVSSYGTEAFFGQGTRLTVV.

This chain connects TRBV7-3 to TRBJ2-3; 9 positions agree with TRBD2. The CDR3 sequence is 15 residues long. The germline gives CDR1 SGHTA, CDR2 FQGTGA. V shed 5 bases and J 5 bases; nucleotides not matched to a gene: 8. CDR3: CASSPAGGEGDTQYF. The CDR3 coding sequence is TGTGCCAGCAGCCCCGCGGGGGGGGAAGGAGATACGCAGTATTTT.

J is TRBJ1-2 and V is TRBV25-1; D remains ambiguous. V lost 2 bases and J 4 bases, leaving 17 bases between the germline ends. The CDR3 length is 16 residues. CDR1 is MGHDK, CDR2 SYGVNS, per germline. CDR3 sequence reads: CASSETARQPLYGYTF. In DNA, the CDR3 is TGTGCCAGCAGTGAAACAGCCCGCCAACCACTCTATGGCTACACCTTC.

This sequence joins TRBV5-4 and TRBJ2-1; 9 bases align to TRBD1. J lost 6 bases, V lost 4 bases, and 11 bases had no gene match. The germline CDR1 and CDR2 sequences are SGHNT and YYREEE (reference sequence). This CDR3 has 16 amino acids. The CDR3: CASSPPPGQGFNEQFF. The CDR3 DNA reads as TGTGCCAGCAGCCCACCACCGGGACAGGGCTTCAATGAGCAGTTCTTC.

In this sample, this clone turned up once. V usage is TRBV5-4 and J usage is TRBJ2-3; tentative D call: TRBD2 (6 bases). This CDR3 has 16 residues. The V gene's germline CDR1 is SGHNT and CDR2 YYREEE (reference sequence). Trimming left V 0 bases short and J 0 bases short, with 11 bases between. The CDR3 spells CASSLVAGPSTDTQYF. The CDR3 bases are TGTGCCAGCAGCTTGGTGGCGGGGCCTAGCACAGATACGCAGTATTTT.

V and J are TRBV18 and TRBJ2-2; D gene uncertain. Germline CDR1 KGHSH, CDR2 LQKENI. Between the trimmed V and J ends, which lost 0 bases and 4 bases, there was a span of 9 bases. This CDR3 comprises 15 residues. CDR3 sequence: CASSPPSVATGELFF. CDR3 bases: TGTGCCAGCTCACCACCGTCGGTGGCCACCGGGGAGCTGTTTTTT.

V usage is TRBV29-1 and J usage is TRBJ2-7; 8 nucleotides line up with TRBD1. The germline V gene has CDR1 SQVTM and CDR2 ANQGSEA. This CDR3 has 14 residues. Unmatched junction bases numbered 11, after V lost 6 bases and J lost 4 bases. The chain's CDR3 is CSVLTGEASYEQYF. CDR3 nucleotides: TGCAGCGTCCTGACAGGGGAGGCCTCGTACGAGCAGTACTTC.

This chain joins TRBV5-1 and TRBJ2-7; the D is unclear. Germline V gene sequence: CDR1 SGHRS, CDR2 YFSETQ. V lost 3 bases, J lost 3 bases, and 7 bases lay in between. This CDR3 has 12 residues. CDR3 bases: TGCGCCAGCAGCTCCGACGGCTACGAGCAGTACTTC. This sequence encodes CASSSDGYEQYF.

The chain links TRBV7-8 to TRBJ2-1; D gene uncertain. Germline CDR1 SGHVS, CDR2 FQNEAQ. V was shortened by 5 bases and J by 0 bases, with 5 bases between the two germline ends. The CDR3 is 13 amino acids. In nucleotides, the CDR3 is TGTGCCAGCAGCAAAAGCTCCTACAATGAGCAGTTCTTC. It codes for CASSKSSYNEQFF.

The J gene is TRBJ2-2, the V gene TRBV7-3; either TRBD1 or TRBD2 may supply D (5 bases each). Trimming removed 2 bases at V and 2 bases at J, with 9 bases between. This CDR3 contains 15 residues. From germline, CDR1 is SGHTA and CDR2 FQGTGA. CDR3 bases: TGTGCCAGCAGCTTAGGGGACCGAAACACCGGGGAGCTGTTTTTT. It codes for CASSLGDRNTGELFF.

The chain combines TRBV29-1 with TRBJ1-2; 10 positions match TRBD1. CDR1 is SQVTM and CDR2 is ANQGSEA in the germline V gene. V shed 2 bases, J shed 2 bases, and the junction held 2 bases outside the gene matches. The CDR3 length is 14 residues. The CDR3 protein is CSVEPGQGNYGYTF. CDR3 coding DNA: TGCAGCGTTGAACCGGGACAGGGGAACTATGGCTACACCTTC.

This sequence joins TRBV9 and TRBJ2-1, with 10 bases fitting TRBD1. V shed 0 bases and J 5 bases; nucleotides not matched to a gene: 2. The length of the CDR3 is 15 residues. Germline values: CDR1 SGDLS, CDR2 YYNGEE. The CDR3 coding sequence is TGTGCCAGCAGCGTAGGGGGGACAGGGGACAATGAGCAGTTCTTC. This gives the protein CASSVGGTGDNEQFF. The variable domain in full, with the rest retrieved from reference TRBV9 and TRBJ2-1, is DSGVTQTPKHLITATGQRVTLRCSPRSGDLSVYWYQQSLDQGLQFLIQYYNGEERAKGNILERFSAQQFPDLHSELNLSSLELGDSALYFCASSVGGTGDNEQFFGPGTRLTVL.

This clone was observed a single time. The chain is built from TRBV5-4 and TRBJ2-3; D is ambiguous. Trimming left V 0 bases short and J 2 bases short, with 10 bases between. CDR3 size: 15 residues. Looked up from germline, CDR1 is SGHNT and CDR2 is YYREEE (reference sequence). DNA for the CDR3: TGTGCCAGCAGCTTGGACGCAGCTTCCACAGATACGCAGTATTTT. Translation gives CASSLDAASTDTQYF.

This chain joins TRBV28 and TRBJ1-5; possibly TRBD1 for D (5 bases). The V end lost 6 bases, the J end lost 0 bases, and 15 bases lay between the germline ends. Germline V gives CDR1 MDHEN, CDR2 SYDVKM. The CDR3 is made up of 16 amino acids. In nucleotides, the CDR3 is TGTGCCAGCAGCCTTCGGGGGGTCCTTAGCAATCAGCCCCAGCATTTT. Its translation is CASSLRGVLSNQPQHF.